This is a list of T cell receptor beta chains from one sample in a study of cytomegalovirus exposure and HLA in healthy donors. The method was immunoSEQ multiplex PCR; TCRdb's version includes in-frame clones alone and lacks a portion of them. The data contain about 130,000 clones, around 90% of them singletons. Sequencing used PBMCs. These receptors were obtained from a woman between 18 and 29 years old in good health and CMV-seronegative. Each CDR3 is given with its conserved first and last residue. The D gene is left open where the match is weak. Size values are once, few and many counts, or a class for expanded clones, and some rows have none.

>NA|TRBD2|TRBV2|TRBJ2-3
TGTGCCAGCAGCGCACTCGAACGGGAGGGCACAGATACGCAGTATTTT
CASSALEREGTDTQYF
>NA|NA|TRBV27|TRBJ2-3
TGTGCCAGCAGTCCTGGGACAAACACAGATACGCAGTATTTT
CASSPGTNTDTQYF
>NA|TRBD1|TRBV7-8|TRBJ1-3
TGTGCCAGCAGCGTCTACAGGGGGCAGGGAAACACCATATATTTT
CASSVYRGQGNTIYF
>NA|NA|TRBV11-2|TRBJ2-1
TGTGCCAGCAGCTTAGGTTGGGGCAGCTCCTACAATGAGCAGTTCTTC
CASSLGWGSSYNEQFF
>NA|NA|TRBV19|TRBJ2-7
TGTGCCAGTAGTTTCGGGACGGGGGAATCCTACGAGCAGTACTTC
CASSFGTGESYEQYF
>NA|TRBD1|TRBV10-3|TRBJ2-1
TGTGCCATCAGTGAGTCGAAGGGACAGGACCTCAATGAGCAGTTCTTC
CAISESKGQDLNEQFF
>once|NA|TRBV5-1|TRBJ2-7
TGCGCCAGCAGCCCCGCCATGAGCGACGAGCAGTACTTC
CASSPAMSDEQYF
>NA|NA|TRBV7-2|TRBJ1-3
TGTGCCAGCAGCTTTTACAAAAACACCATATATTTT
CASSFYKNTIYF
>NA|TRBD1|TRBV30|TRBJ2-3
TGTGCCTGGAGTGTAGGGGGCCGGAGCACAGATACGCAGTATTTT
CAWSVGGRSTDTQYF
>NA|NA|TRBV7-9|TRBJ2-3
TGTGCCAGCAGCCAGCCCAGGGCTAGCACAGATACGCAGTATTTT
CASSQPRASTDTQYF
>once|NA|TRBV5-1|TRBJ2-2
TGCGCCAGCAGCCCGGAACGGGAGCCGACCGGGGAGCTGTTTTTT
CASSPEREPTGELFF
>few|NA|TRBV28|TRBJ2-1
TGTGCCAGCAGCTTGCGGGGCGGGTTGGGTGAGCAGTTCTTC
CASSLRGGLGEQFF
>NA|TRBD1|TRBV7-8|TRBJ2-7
TGTGCCAGCAGCTTAGTGGGACAGAGATACGAGCAGTACTTC
CASSLVGQRYEQYF
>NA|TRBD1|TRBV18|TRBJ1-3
TGTGCCAGCTCACCATTTCGAACAGGGGGCCGGGGAAACACCATATATTTT
CASSPFRTGGRGNTIYF
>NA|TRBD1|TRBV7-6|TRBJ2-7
TGTGCCAGCAGTCCGGGACAGTCCTACGAGCAGTACTTC
CASSPGQSYEQYF
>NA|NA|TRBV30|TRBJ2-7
TGTGCCTGGAGCTCAGGGCACGAGCAGTACTTC
CAWSSGHEQYF
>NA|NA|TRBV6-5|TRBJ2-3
TGTGCCAGCAGTTACCGGAGCTTGGGCACAGATACGCAGTATTTT
CASSYRSLGTDTQYF
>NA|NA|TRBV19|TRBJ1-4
TGTGCCAGTAGTATGGGAGCACTCCCTGGGGTCGAAAAACTGTTTTTT
CASSMGALPGVEKLFF
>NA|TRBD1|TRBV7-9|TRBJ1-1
TGTGCCAGCAGCTTTTGGACAGGGGGCAGGAACACTGAAGCTTTCTTT
CASSFWTGGRNTEAFF
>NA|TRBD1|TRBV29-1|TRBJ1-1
TGCAGCGTTTACACAGGGGCCCCGAACACTGAAGCTTTCTTT
CSVYTGAPNTEAFF
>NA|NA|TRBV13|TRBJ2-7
TGTGCCAGCAGCTCGAGACTTTCCTACGAGCAGTACTTC
CASSSRLSYEQYF
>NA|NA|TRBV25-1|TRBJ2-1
TGTGCCAGCAGTGAATCTGTTGAGCAGTTCTTC
CASSESVEQFF
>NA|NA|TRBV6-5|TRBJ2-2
TGTGCCAGCAGTCGCCGTCCCAGGAACACCGGGGAGCTGTTTTTT
CASSRRPRNTGELFF
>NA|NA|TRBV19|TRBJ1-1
TGTGCCAGTAGTAGCTCGAGGACACTGAACACTGAAGCTTTCTTT
CASSSSRTLNTEAFF
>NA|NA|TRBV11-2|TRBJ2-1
TGTGCCAGCAGCTTAGACGGGAGCTCCTACAATGAGCAGTTCTTC
CASSLDGSSYNEQFF
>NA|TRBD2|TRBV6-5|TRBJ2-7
TGTGCCAGCAGCCTCGGGACTAGCGGGAGGTACGAGCAGTACTTC
CASSLGTSGRYEQYF
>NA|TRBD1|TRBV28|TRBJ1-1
TGTGCCAGCAGTTTCAGGGGGCCCACTGAAGCTTTCTTT
CASSFRGPTEAFF
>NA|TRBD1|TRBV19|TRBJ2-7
TGTGCCAGTAGTCTCGGACAGGGGGCTCCTTGGGAGCAGTACTTC
CASSLGQGAPWEQYF
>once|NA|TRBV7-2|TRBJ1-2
TGTGCCAGCAGCTTAAGGCCCAGGGGAAACGGCGGTGGCTACACCTTC
CASSLRPRGNGGGYTF
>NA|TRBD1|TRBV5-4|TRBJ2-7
TGTGCCAGCAGCTTGGGGACAGGGGCCTACGAGCAGTACTTC
CASSLGTGAYEQYF
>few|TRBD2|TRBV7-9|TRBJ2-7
TGTGCCAGCAGCTTAGGTCTAGCGGGAGGGCCCTACGAGCAGTACTTC
CASSLGLAGGPYEQYF
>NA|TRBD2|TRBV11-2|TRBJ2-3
TGTGCCAGCAGCCCGTTTTCGGGAGGTTTATCAGATACGCAGTATTTT
CASSPFSGGLSDTQYF
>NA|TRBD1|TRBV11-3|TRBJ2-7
TGTGCCAGCAGCCCAGCCCCCCGGACAGGGGCATGGGAGCAGTACTTC
CASSPAPRTGAWEQYF
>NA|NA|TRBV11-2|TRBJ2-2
TGTGCCAGCGGAGCGGTTAACACCGGGGAGCTGTTTTTT
CASGAVNTGELFF
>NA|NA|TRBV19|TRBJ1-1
TGTGCCAGTAGTATGGGCTCAGTTCCAGAAGCTTTCTTT
CASSMGSVPEAFF
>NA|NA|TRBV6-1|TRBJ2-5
TGTGCCAGCAGTGAACAGGGAAGCGGGGAGACCCAGTACTTC
CASSEQGSGETQYF
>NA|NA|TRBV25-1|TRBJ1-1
TGTGCCAGCAGTGATAATACTGAAGCTTTCTTT
CASSDNTEAFF
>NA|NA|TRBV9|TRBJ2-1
TGTGCCAGCAGCGTAGCGGGAGCGCCGTACAATGAGCAGTTCTTC
CASSVAGAPYNEQFF
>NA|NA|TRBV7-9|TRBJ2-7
TGTGCCAGCAGCCCCGTAGGAGCGCGCTACGAGCAGTACTTC
CASSPVGARYEQYF
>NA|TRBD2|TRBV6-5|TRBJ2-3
TGTGCCAGCAGCCCGACTAGCGGGAGGCCAGATACGCAGTATTTT
CASSPTSGRPDTQYF
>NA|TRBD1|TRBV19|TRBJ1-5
TGTGCCAGTAGGTCTGAGACAGGGGTTATAGTTAGCAATCAGCCCCAGCATTTT
CASRSETGVIVSNQPQHF
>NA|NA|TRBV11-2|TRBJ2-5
TGTGCCAGCAGCTTAGAAGGGGTAACCCAGTACTTC
CASSLEGVTQYF
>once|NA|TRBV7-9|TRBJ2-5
TGTGCCAGCAGCCAAGGTCCTGGCGGCCCGGAGACCCAGTACTTC
CASSQGPGGPETQYF
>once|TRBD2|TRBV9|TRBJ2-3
TGTGCCAGCAGCTTAGCGGGGAGCACAGATACGCAGTATTTT
CASSLAGSTDTQYF
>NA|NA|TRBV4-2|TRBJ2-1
TGTGCCAGCAGCCGGTTCGACGGAGAGGGATACAATGAGCAGTTCTTC
CASSRFDGEGYNEQFF
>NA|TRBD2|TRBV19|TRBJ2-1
TGTGCCAGTACCTTGGGGGGGTACAATGAGCAGTTCTTC
CASTLGGYNEQFF
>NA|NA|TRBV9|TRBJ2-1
TGTGCCAGCAGCGTGGGGCGCGTCGTCTACAATGAGCAGTTCTTC
CASSVGRVVYNEQFF
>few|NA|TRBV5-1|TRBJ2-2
TGCGCCAGCAGCTTGGATCTAGCAAGCGGGGAGCTGTTTTTT
CASSLDLASGELFF
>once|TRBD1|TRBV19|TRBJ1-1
TGTGCCAGTAGTATTCGGGACAGGGTTGAAGCTTTCTTT
CASSIRDRVEAFF
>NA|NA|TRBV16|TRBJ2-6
TGTGCCAGCAGCCTAATGGAACAGTCTGGGGCCAACGTCCTGACTTTC
CASSLMEQSGANVLTF
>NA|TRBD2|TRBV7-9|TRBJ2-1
TGTGCCAGCAGCCGACTAGCGGGAGAGGACAATGAGCAGTTCTTC
CASSRLAGEDNEQFF